The 26 T cell receptor beta chains below come from one sample, sequenced in a study of cytomegalovirus exposure and HLA in healthy donors. Vbeta (60) and Jbeta (13) primers were used in the PCR. TCRdb's copy holds only in-frame clones and misses some; the assay was immunoSEQ multiplex PCR. The sample lists 120,000 to 150,000 clones, around 86% occurring once. The material sequenced was PBMCs. The receptor source for this set is a woman in her 30s in good health and CMV-seronegative.

The chain uses TRBV29-1 and TRBJ2-5; D may be TRBD1 (6 bases). The CDR3 contains 13 residues. Trimming removed 0 bases from V and 5 bases from J, with 10 bases in between. Germline CDR1 SQVTM, CDR2 ANQGSEA. The DNA for the CDR3 is TGCAGCGTTGAAGAGAAGGGGGTCGAGACCCAGTACTTC. It is translated as CSVEEKGVETQYF.

This clone was recorded only once. The chain combines TRBV18 with TRBJ1-1, with TRBD1 as a possible D gene (6 bases). This CDR3 has 14 amino acids. V was shortened by 2 bases and J by 7 bases, with 14 bases between the two germline ends. Per germline, CDR1 KGHSH and CDR2 LQKENI. The CDR3 coding sequence is TGTGCCAGCTCACCAAGTGGGGGGGCCCGTGAAGCTTTCTTT. It codes for CASSPSGGAREAFF.

The CDR3 DNA sequence: TGTGCCAGCAGCTTGGGGGCAGCTTTGGACTATGGCTACACCTTC. Translating it yields CASSLGAALDYGYTF. This chain connects TRBV5-6 to TRBJ1-2; D call uncertain. CDR3 length: 15 amino acids. Trimming took off 0 bases at V and 3 bases at J, with 12 bases between the two ends. CDR1 is SGHDT and CDR2 is YYEEEE in the germline V gene. Full variable domain (rest looked up from reference TRBV5-6 and TRBJ1-2): DAGVTQSPTHLIKTRGQQVTLRCSPKSGHDTVSWYQQALGQGPQFIFQYYEEEERQRGNFPDRFSGHQFPNYSSELNVNALLLGDSALYLCASSLGAALDYGYTFGSGTRLTVV.

This clone is a singleton in its sample. Other DNA sequences from this sample encode an identical CDR3 as well. The V gene is TRBV5-1, the J gene TRBJ2-7; 10 nucleotides align to TRBD1. CDR3 size: 15 residues. Trimming cost V 4 bases and J 1 base; bases outside gene matches: 5. Germline V gives CDR1 SGHRS, CDR2 YFSETQ. The CDR3 protein is CASSARTGGSYEQYF. CDR3 coding DNA: TGCGCCAGCAGCGCGAGGACAGGGGGTTCCTACGAGCAGTACTTC.

Written as DNA, the CDR3 is TGTGCCATCAGTCCGAGACACGATAGCAATCAGCCCCAGCATTTT. It codes for CAISPRHDSNQPQHF. This chain uses TRBV10-3 with TRBJ1-5; no firm D call. The CDR3 extends over 15 amino acids. The germline V and J ends were trimmed by 5 bases and 0 bases, with 11 bases remaining between them. The germline V gene has CDR1 ENHRY and CDR2 SYGVKD.

The chain has TRBV29-1 and TRBJ2-3; 13 nucleotides match TRBD2. After removal of 8 bases from V and 4 bases from J, the junction contained 6 bases not matched to a gene. Germline assignment: CDR1 SQVTM and CDR2 ANQGSEA. The length of the CDR3 is 14 residues. This CDR3 reads CSLRLAGGADTQYF. DNA for the CDR3: TGCAGCCTCCGACTAGCGGGGGGAGCAGATACGCAGTATTTT.

The V and J genes are TRBV15 and TRBJ2-1; a weak D match, TRBD2 (6 bases). V gave up 3 bases and J gave up 0 bases, with 6 bases separating them. CDR1 LNHNV and CDR2 YYDKDF come from the germline V gene (reference sequence). This CDR3 has 14 residues. CDR3 nucleotides: TGTGCCACCAGCAGGGGGGGCTCCTACAATGAGCAGTTCTTC. Amino acid sequence: CATSRGGSYNEQFF.

This chain joins TRBV28 and TRBJ1-3, with D unresolved. The germline CDR1 and CDR2 sequences are MDHEN and SYDVKM. Trimming left V 5 bases short and J 0 bases short, with 5 bases between. The CDR3 spans 13 residues. The CDR3 is CASSRDSGNTIYF. DNA for the CDR3: TGTGCCAGCAGTCGGGACTCTGGAAACACCATATATTTT.

V and J are TRBV5-1 and TRBJ1-3; D unresolved. In germline, CDR1 is SGHRS, CDR2 YFSETQ. V lost 3 bases and J 0 bases, leaving 7 bases between the germline ends. The CDR3 contains 14 residues. The CDR3 here is CASSSLSSGNTIYF. CDR3 sequence (DNA): TGCGCCAGCAGCTCTCTGAGCTCTGGAAACACCATATATTTT.

This clone has more than one count but fewer than ten. The genes are TRBV6-5 and TRBJ2-1, with 10 bases identical to TRBD2. V shed 10 bases and J 8 bases; nucleotides not matched to a gene: 14. CDR1 and CDR2 from the germline V gene are MNHEY and SVGAGI. The CDR3 is 15 amino acids. CDR3 coding DNA: TGTGCCACCACCCCCGTTAGCGGGGGGAGGGATGAGCAGTTCTTC. Protein: CATTPVSGGRDEQFF.

This clone was detected once. This chain joins TRBV11-2 and TRBJ2-5; 9 positions match TRBD2. This CDR3 has 14 amino acids. The germline V gene has CDR1 SGHAT and CDR2 FQNNGV. V lost 5 bases, J lost 4 bases, and 5 bases stayed unmatched. The CDR3 loop is CASSLGTSRETQYF. CDR3 in DNA: TGTGCCAGCAGCCTTGGGACTAGCAGAGAGACCCAGTACTTC.

CDR3 in DNA: TGTGCCAGCAGTTCCCTGGACAGGGTCGAGCAGTACTTC. It specifies CASSSLDRVEQYF. This rearrangement joins TRBV6-5 to TRBJ2-7, with TRBD1 matching 8 bases. With 4 bases clipped from V and 6 bases from J, the junction kept 5 bases outside the gene matches. Germline values: CDR1 MNHEY, CDR2 SVGAGI. The CDR3 spans 13 residues.

CDR3 sequence (DNA): TGTGCCAGCAGCCCTCCAGCGGGCGCAGATACGCAGTATTTT. Translated, it gives CASSPPAGADTQYF. The rearrangement joins TRBV28 to TRBJ2-3, with D possibly matching TRBD2 (6 bases). Germline assignment: CDR1 MDHEN and CDR2 SYDVKM. The V and J ends lost 6 bases and 4 bases respectively, with 14 bases between them. CDR3 length equals 14 residues.

This chain links TRBV10-3 with TRBJ2-1, with no clear D. Germline V gene lookup returns CDR1 ENHRY and CDR2 SYGVKD. The CDR3 loop spans 11 amino acids. Deletions cut 3 bases from V and 8 bases from J, with 5 bases between. The CDR3 sequence is CAISDSDEQFF. The CDR3 nucleotides are TGTGCCATCAGTGACAGTGATGAGCAGTTCTTC.

The genes are TRBV28 and TRBJ2-6; 8 positions match TRBD1. V lost 8 bases and J lost 4; bases outside the gene matches: 10. The germline V gene encodes CDR1 MDHEN and CDR2 SYDVKM. This CDR3 has 16 amino acids. DNA for the CDR3: TGTGCCAGCGGTGACAGGGGATTTACCGGGGCCAACGTCCTGACTTTC. This sequence encodes CASGDRGFTGANVLTF.

This chain links TRBV10-3 with TRBJ2-7, with a weak D call TRBD2 (5 bases). Trimming cost V 2 bases and J 5 bases, with 16 bases left between them. CDR1 is ENHRY and CDR2 is SYGVKD in the germline V gene. The CDR3 is 15 amino acids. The DNA for the CDR3 is TGTGCCATCAGTGAGCCGATGTCTGCGGAGGACGAGCAGTACTTC. This codes for CAISEPMSAEDEQYF.

The gene calls are TRBV6-5 and TRBJ2-5; 10 bases align to TRBD2. The CDR3 runs to 13 residues. Germline values: CDR1 MNHEY, CDR2 SVGAGI. With V trimmed by 6 bases and J by 5 bases, 3 bases remained unmatched. The CDR3 DNA sequence: TGTGCCAGCAGCCAGGGACTAGCGGAGACCCAGTACTTC. As protein: CASSQGLAETQYF.

V and J are TRBV7-6 and TRBJ1-1, with D possibly TRBD1 on 6 matching bases. Germline lookup yields CDR1 SGHVS and CDR2 FNYEAQ. The CDR3 covers 13 residues. V lost 4 bases and J lost 1, with 7 bases in between. The CDR3 DNA is TGTGCCAGCAGCTCACAGGGGAACACTGAAGCTTTCTTT. This codes for CASSSQGNTEAFF.

V usage is TRBV27 and J usage is TRBJ1-1, with D unclear. V lost 0 bases and J 0 bases, leaving 8 bases between the germline ends. Germline-derived CDR1 and CDR2 are MNHEY and SMNVEV (reference sequence). The CDR3 has 15 amino acids. CDR3 DNA sequence: TGTGCCAGCAGTTTATCGAGGGTAATGAACACTGAAGCTTTCTTT. Encoded protein: CASSLSRVMNTEAFF.

This clone was found once. V usage is TRBV30 and J usage is TRBJ1-3, with D uncertain. The germline V gene has CDR1 GTSNPN and CDR2 SVGIG (reference sequence). The V gene lost 0 bases and the J gene lost 2 bases, with 8 bases spanning the gap. The CDR3 covers 14 residues. CDR3 bases: TGTGCCTGGAGTGTACTCGGGGCTGGAAACACCATATATTTT. It specifies CAWSVLGAGNTIYF.

The chain links TRBV29-1 to TRBJ2-3; maybe TRBD2 (5 bases). The V gene's germline CDR1 is SQVTM and CDR2 ANQGSEA. This CDR3 spans 12 amino acids. Trimming removed 4 bases at V and 6 bases at J, with 11 bases between. CDR3 DNA sequence: TGCAGCGTTGTTCGAGGCGGGGATACGCAGTATTTT. Its translation: CSVVRGGDTQYF.

The chain uses TRBV5-1 and TRBJ2-7, with 12 bases matching TRBD2. This CDR3 is 15 amino acids long. Germline trimming cut 0 bases from V and 3 bases from J; bases unmatched to any gene: 1. CDR1 and CDR2 from the germline V gene are SGHRS and YFSETQ. The CDR3 protein is CASSLGLAGVYEQYF. The CDR3 DNA sequence: TGCGCCAGCAGCTTGGGACTAGCGGGGGTCTACGAGCAGTACTTC.

The chain couples TRBV18 to TRBJ1-2; tentative D call: TRBD1 (6 bases). V shed 3 bases and J shed 4 bases, with 15 bases lying between them. Germline-derived CDR1 and CDR2 are KGHSH and LQKENI. The CDR3 covers 15 residues. The CDR3 DNA is TGTGCCAGCTCACCTCAGGGGCAGGCGGGCTATGGCTACACCTTC. It is translated as CASSPQGQAGYGYTF. Complete variable domain (other parts from reference TRBV18 and TRBJ1-2): NAGVMQNPRHLVRRRGQEARLRCSPMKGHSHVYWYRQLPEEGLKFMVYLQKENIIDESGMPKERFSAEFPKEGPSILRIQQVVRGDSAAYFCASSPQGQAGYGYTFGSGTRLTVV.

Turning to this clone: One end of the junction is discordant with germline, which a read error may explain. The DNA of the CDR3 is TGTTCCAGCAGCCCCAGAGGTAGAAGTGGATCCTACGAGCAGTACTTC. It codes for CSSSPRGRSGSYEQYF. The V call is TRBV7-9, the J call TRBJ2-7; D not certain. Germline V gives CDR1 SEHNR, CDR2 FQNEAQ (reference sequence). The length of the CDR3 is 16 residues.

This chain connects TRBV18 to TRBJ2-1; 11 bases fit TRBD1. CDR1 and CDR2 (germline): KGHSH, LQKENI. The V gene end was trimmed by 6 bases and the J gene end by 7 bases; junction bases not matched to a gene: 8. The CDR3 contains 15 residues. The CDR3 sequence is CASSPRTGGWNEQFF. The CDR3, as DNA: TGTGCCAGCTCTCCCCGGACAGGGGGCTGGAATGAGCAGTTCTTC.

The J gene is TRBJ2-1, the V gene TRBV9; possibly TRBD2 for D (6 bases). With 0 bases removed from V and 6 bases from J, the gap between germline ends came to 16 bases. Germline V gene sequence: CDR1 SGDLS, CDR2 YYNGEE. The CDR3 is 16 residues long. The CDR3 loop reads CASSVEEGTSGNEQFF. Here the CDR3 DNA reads TGTGCCAGCAGCGTAGAGGAGGGAACCTCCGGCAATGAGCAGTTCTTC.